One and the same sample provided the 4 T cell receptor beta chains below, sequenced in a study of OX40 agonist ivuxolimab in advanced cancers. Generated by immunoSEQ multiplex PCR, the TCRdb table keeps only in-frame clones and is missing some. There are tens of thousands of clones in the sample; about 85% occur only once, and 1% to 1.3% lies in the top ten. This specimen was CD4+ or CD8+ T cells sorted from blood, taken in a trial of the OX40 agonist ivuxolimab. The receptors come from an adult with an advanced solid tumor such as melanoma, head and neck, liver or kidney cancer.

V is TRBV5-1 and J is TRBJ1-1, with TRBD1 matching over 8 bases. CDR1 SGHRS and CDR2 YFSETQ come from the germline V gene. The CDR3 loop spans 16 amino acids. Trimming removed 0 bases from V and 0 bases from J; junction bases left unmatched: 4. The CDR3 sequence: CASSLESGGMNTEAFF. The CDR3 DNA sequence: TGCGCCAGCAGCTTGGAGTCAGGGGGCATGAACACTGAAGCTTTCTTT.

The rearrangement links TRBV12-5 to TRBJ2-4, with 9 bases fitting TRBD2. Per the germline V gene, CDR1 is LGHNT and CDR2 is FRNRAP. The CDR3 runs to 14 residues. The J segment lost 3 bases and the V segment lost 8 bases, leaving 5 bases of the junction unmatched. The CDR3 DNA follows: TGTGCTAGTTCCTTAGCGGGGGTCAAAAACATTCAGTACTTC. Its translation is CASSLAGVKNIQYF.

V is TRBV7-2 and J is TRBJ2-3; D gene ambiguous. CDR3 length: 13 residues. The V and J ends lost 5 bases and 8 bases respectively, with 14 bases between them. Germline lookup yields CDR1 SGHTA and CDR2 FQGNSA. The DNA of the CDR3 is TGTGCCAGCAGCCTTGTTAGTCTATCTACGCAGTATTTT. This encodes CASSLVSLSTQYF.

In DNA form, the CDR3 reads TGCAGCGTTGCGGGCGGGGGCTACGAGCAGTACTTC. This gives the protein CSVAGGGYEQYF. The rearrangement joins TRBV29-1 to TRBJ2-7; 7 positions agree with TRBD2. The CDR3 has 12 residues. V was clipped by 4 bases and J by 3 bases; unmatched bases: 3. CDR1 SQVTM and CDR2 ANQGSEA come from the germline V gene.